These 14 T cell receptor beta chains came from one sample sequenced in a study of cytomegalovirus exposure and HLA in healthy donors. The PCR made use of 60 Vbeta and 13 Jbeta primers. The table came from immunoSEQ multiplex PCR; TCRdb's copy has only in-frame clones and leaves some out. The table lists 80,000 or so clones, roughly 64% of them singletons. The sequencing sample was made of PBMCs. These receptor sequences come from a young man in good health and CMV-seropositive.

This clone was seen more than once but under ten times. V and J are TRBV7-3 and TRBJ2-3; 12 bases are shared with TRBD2. The CDR3 is 16 amino acids. The trim removed 6 bases at V and 2 bases at J, leaving 6 bases unmatched. Per the germline V gene, CDR1 is SGHTA and CDR2 is FQGTGA. The DNA of the CDR3 is TGTGCCAGCAGTTCCGGACTAGCGGGGTCCACAGATACGCAGTATTTT. This gives the protein CASSSGLAGSTDTQYF.

The chain combines TRBV2 with TRBJ2-3; 11 bases are shared with TRBD2. CDR3 length: 21 residues. CDR1 is SNHLY, CDR2 FYNNEI, per germline. V shed 2 bases and J 2 bases; nucleotides not matched to a gene: 18. The CDR3 here is CASSESGLAGGRRIPTDTQYF. In DNA form, the CDR3 reads TGTGCCAGCAGTGAATCGGGGTTAGCGGGGGGGCGAAGAATCCCCACAGATACGCAGTATTTT. The full variable domain, completed using reference TRBV2 and TRBJ2-3, is EPEVTQTPSHQVTQMGQEVILRCVPISNHLYFYWYRQILGQKVEFLVSFYNNEISEKSEIFDDQFSVERPDGSNFTLKIRSTKLEDSAMYFCASSESGLAGGRRIPTDTQYFGPGTRLTVL.

V is TRBV7-2 and J is TRBJ2-1; TRBD1 might be the D (6 bases). Per the germline V gene, CDR1 is SGHTA and CDR2 is FQGNSA. CDR3 size: 14 residues. The germline V and J ends were trimmed by 5 bases and 4 bases, with 12 bases remaining between them. The CDR3 reads CASSSRTVYNEQFF. CDR3 coding DNA: TGTGCCAGCAGCAGCCGGACAGTATACAATGAGCAGTTCTTC.

This clone occurred a few times. The V call is TRBV19, the J call TRBJ2-7; TRBD2 agrees at 11 bases. The CDR3 has 15 amino acids. The germline CDR1 and CDR2 sequences are LNHDA and SQIVND (reference sequence). J was trimmed by 5 bases and V by 3 bases; bases with no gene match: 6. In DNA form, the CDR3 reads TGTGCCAGTAGTATGGTAGCGGGAGGGCCCAACGAGCAGTACTTC. This encodes CASSMVAGGPNEQYF. The entire variable domain, with the rest obtained from reference TRBV19 and TRBJ2-7, is as follows: DGGITQSPKYLFRKEGQNVTLSCEQNLNHDAMYWYRQDPGQGLRLIYYSQIVNDFQKGDIAEGYSVSREKKESFPLTVTSAQKNPTAFYLCASSMVAGGPNEQYFGPGTRLTVT.

This clone was seen a few times. The chain employs TRBV6-6 and TRBJ1-4, with D tentatively TRBD1 (6 bases). The CDR3 is 15 amino acids. V was trimmed by 0 bases and J by 8 bases, leaving 13 bases between them. The germline gives CDR1 MNHNY, CDR2 SVGAGI (reference sequence). CDR3 region: CASSYSIPGVEKLFF. Written as DNA, the CDR3 is TGTGCCAGCAGTTACTCGATTCCAGGGGTAGAAAAACTGTTTTTT.

This chain connects TRBV11-2 to TRBJ2-7, with D tentatively TRBD2 (5 bases). From germline, CDR1 is SGHAT and CDR2 FQNNGV. This CDR3 is 12 amino acids long. V lost 3 bases to trimming and J lost 4 bases, with 7 bases between them. CDR3 sequence reads: CASSLEAYEQYF. The CDR3, as DNA: TGTGCCAGCAGCTTGGAGGCTTACGAGCAGTACTTC.

The V and J genes are TRBV6-1 and TRBJ1-4, with 8 bases fitting TRBD1. The germline V gene encodes CDR1 MNHNS and CDR2 SASEGT. CDR3 length equals 15 residues. V was pared by 5 bases and J by 15 bases, with 17 bases of the junction left unmatched. In DNA form, the CDR3 reads TGTGCCAGCAGTATCAAACAGGGGGGCGGGGGTTTGTTGTTTTTT. Translation gives CASSIKQGGGGLLFF.

This chain links TRBV2 with TRBJ2-2; 10 bases fit TRBD1. Trimming took 4 bases from V and 7 from J; bases not matched to a gene: 9. The germline CDR1 and CDR2 sequences are SNHLY and FYNNEI. The CDR3 contains 16 residues. The CDR3 region has the DNA TGTGCCAGCAGTGCAGAGACAGGGGGCGCAAACGGGGAGCTGTTTTTT. The encoded protein is CASSAETGGANGELFF.

This sequence joins TRBV4-1 and TRBJ1-4; D not resolved. V lost 0 bases and J lost 0, with 8 bases in between. The V gene's germline CDR1 is MGHRA and CDR2 YSYEKL. The CDR3 contains 16 residues. The CDR3, as DNA: TGCGCCAGCAGCCAAGATGAGGGTGCAACTAATGAAAAACTGTTTTTT. As protein: CASSQDEGATNEKLFF.

The chain recombines TRBV5-1 with TRBJ2-7; TRBD2 matches 10 bases. J was trimmed by 5 bases and V by 4 bases; bases with no gene match: 6. The germline CDR1 and CDR2 sequences are SGHRS and YFSETQ. The CDR3 has 14 amino acids. CDR3 DNA sequence: TGCGCCAGCAGCGGTCTAGCGGGAGTGGACGAGCAGTACTTC. This gives the protein CASSGLAGVDEQYF.

This clone is a singleton in its sample. The chain couples TRBV19 to TRBJ1-5, with D uncertain. CDR1 is LNHDA and CDR2 is SQIVND in the germline V gene (reference sequence). Trimming cost V 7 bases and J 2 bases, with 12 bases left between them. This CDR3 spans 14 amino acids. CDR3 sequence (DNA): TGTGCCAGTAAGTACCGGCAGGGCAATCAGCCCCAGCATTTT. Encoded protein: CASKYRQGNQPQHF. Using reference TRBV19 and TRBJ1-5 for the parts outside the CDR3, the full variable domain is DGGITQSPKYLFRKEGQNVTLSCEQNLNHDAMYWYRQDPGQGLRLIYYSQIVNDFQKGDIAEGYSVSREKKESFPLTVTSAQKNPTAFYLCASKYRQGNQPQHFGDGTRLSIL.

The chain joins TRBV5-1 to TRBJ1-2; no clear D. The CDR3 totals 16 residues. Germline loops: CDR1 SGHRS, CDR2 YFSETQ. Between the trimmed V and J ends, which lost 0 bases and 5 bases, there was a span of 17 bases. The CDR3 DNA reads TGCGCCAGCAGCTTGGCTGGCCGGGCGGGATGGTATGGCTACACCTTC. This encodes CASSLAGRAGWYGYTF. Drawing the rest from reference TRBV5-1 and TRBJ1-2, the complete variable domain is KAGVTQTPRYLIKTRGQQVTLSCSPISGHRSVSWYQQTPGQGLQFLFEYFSETQRNKGNFPGRFSGRQFSNSRSEMNVSTLELGDSALYLCASSLAGRAGWYGYTFGSGTRLTVV.

The chain recombines TRBV5-1 with TRBJ2-1; 11 nucleotides agree with TRBD2. Germline V lookup: CDR1 SGHRS, CDR2 YFSETQ. This CDR3 is built from 16 residues. V was pared by 0 bases and J by 6 bases, with 5 bases of the junction left unmatched. The CDR3 DNA reads TGCGCCAGCAGCTTGGCCGAGGGGACTAGCGGCAATGAGCAGTTCTTC. It is translated as CASSLAEGTSGNEQFF.

The chain has TRBV4-3 and TRBJ2-7, with 7 positions matching TRBD2. CDR3 length: 16 residues. Germline V gives CDR1 LGHNA, CDR2 YSLEER. Losses at the gene ends were 2 bases for V and 7 bases for J; bases not matched to a gene: 14. The CDR3 bases are TGCGCCAGCAGCCAAAACCCCAGCGGGGCCTGGGGGGAGCAGTACTTC. Translated: CASSQNPSGAWGEQYF.